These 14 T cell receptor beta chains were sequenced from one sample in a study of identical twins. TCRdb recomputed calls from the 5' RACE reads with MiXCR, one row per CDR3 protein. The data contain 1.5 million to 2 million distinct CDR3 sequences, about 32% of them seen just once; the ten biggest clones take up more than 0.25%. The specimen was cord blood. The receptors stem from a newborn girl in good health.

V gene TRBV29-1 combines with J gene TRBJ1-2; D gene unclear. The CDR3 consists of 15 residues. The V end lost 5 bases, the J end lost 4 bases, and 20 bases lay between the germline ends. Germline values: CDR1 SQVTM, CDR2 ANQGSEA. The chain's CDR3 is CSVPNPTTRSYGYTF. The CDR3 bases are TGCAGCGTTCCCAATCCAACTACTAGATCCTATGGCTACACCTTC.

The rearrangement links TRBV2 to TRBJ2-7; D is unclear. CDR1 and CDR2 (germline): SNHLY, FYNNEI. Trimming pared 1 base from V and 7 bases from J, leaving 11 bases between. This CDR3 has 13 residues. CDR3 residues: CASSEGPYNEQYF. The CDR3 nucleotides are TGTGCCAGCAGTGAAGGGCCCTACAATGAGCAGTACTTC.

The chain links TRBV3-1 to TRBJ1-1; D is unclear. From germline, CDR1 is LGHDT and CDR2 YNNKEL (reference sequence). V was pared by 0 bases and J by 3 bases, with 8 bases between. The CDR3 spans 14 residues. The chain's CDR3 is CASSQDVVDTEAFF. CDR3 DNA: TGTGCCAGCAGCCAAGATGTTGTGGACACTGAAGCTTTCTTT.

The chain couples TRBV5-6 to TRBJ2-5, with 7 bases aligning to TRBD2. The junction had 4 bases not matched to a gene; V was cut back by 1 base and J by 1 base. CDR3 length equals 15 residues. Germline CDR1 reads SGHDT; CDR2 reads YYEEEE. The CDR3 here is CASSLRGLVQETQYF. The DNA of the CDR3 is TGTGCCAGCAGCTTGCGTGGACTAGTCCAAGAGACCCAGTACTTC.

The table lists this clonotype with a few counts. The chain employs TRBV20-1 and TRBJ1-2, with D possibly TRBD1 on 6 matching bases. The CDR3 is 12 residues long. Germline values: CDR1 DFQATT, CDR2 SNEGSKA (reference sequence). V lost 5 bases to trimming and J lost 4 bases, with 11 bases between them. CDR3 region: CSAQDSPYGYTF. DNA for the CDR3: TGCAGTGCTCAGGACAGCCCCTATGGCTACACCTTC.

The CDR3, as DNA: TGTGCCAGCAGTTATACTAGAGTGAATGAGCAGTACTTC. Amino acids: CASSYTRVNEQYF. J is TRBJ2-5 and V is TRBV28; TRBD2 is a possible D gene (5 bases). Germline values: CDR1 MDHEN, CDR2 SYDVKM. The CDR3 totals 13 residues. With 4 bases removed from V and 11 bases from J, the gap between germline ends came to 17 bases.

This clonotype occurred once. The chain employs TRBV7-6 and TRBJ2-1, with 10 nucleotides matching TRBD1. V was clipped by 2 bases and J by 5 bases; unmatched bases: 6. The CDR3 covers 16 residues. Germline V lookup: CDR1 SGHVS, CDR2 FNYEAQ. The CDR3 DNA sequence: TGTGCCAGCAGCTTATCGACAGGGGGCTGGAACAATGAGCAGTTCTTC. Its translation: CASSLSTGGWNNEQFF.

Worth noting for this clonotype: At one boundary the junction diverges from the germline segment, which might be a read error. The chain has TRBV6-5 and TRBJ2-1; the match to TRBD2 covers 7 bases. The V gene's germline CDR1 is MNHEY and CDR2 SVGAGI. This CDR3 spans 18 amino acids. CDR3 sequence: CASSYSLGGRGSDNGQFF. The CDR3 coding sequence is TGTGCCAGCAGTTACTCGTTGGGCGGGAGAGGGTCCGACAATGGGCAGTTCTTC.

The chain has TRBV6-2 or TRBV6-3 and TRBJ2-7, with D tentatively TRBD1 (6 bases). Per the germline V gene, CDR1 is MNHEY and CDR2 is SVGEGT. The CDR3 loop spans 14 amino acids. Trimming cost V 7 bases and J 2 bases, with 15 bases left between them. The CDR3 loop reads CASTLPGQTYEQYF. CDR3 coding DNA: TGTGCCAGCACCCTCCCCGGACAGACCTACGAGCAGTACTTC.

The CDR3 DNA sequence: TGTGCCAGCAGCCCGACAGGGGGCAGAACTAATGAAAAACTGTTTTTT. Encoded protein: CASSPTGGRTNEKLFF. The chain couples TRBV7-9 to TRBJ1-4, with TRBD1 matching over 10 bases. Germline V CDR1 and CDR2: SEHNR, FQNEAQ (reference sequence). J lost 1 base, V lost 5 bases, and 4 bases had no gene match. The CDR3 contains 16 residues.

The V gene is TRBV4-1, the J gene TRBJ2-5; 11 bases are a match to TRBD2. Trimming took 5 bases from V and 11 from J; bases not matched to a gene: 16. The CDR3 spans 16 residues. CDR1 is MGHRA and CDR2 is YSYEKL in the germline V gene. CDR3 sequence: CASSSWRASGRSKQYF. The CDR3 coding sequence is TGCGCCAGCAGCTCATGGCGGGCTAGCGGGAGGTCTAAGCAGTACTTC.

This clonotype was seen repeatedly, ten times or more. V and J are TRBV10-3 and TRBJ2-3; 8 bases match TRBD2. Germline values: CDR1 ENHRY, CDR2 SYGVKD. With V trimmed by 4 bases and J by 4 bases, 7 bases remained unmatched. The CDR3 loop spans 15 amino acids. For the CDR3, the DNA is TGTGCCATCAGTGGGACTAGCCCTAAGCCAGATACGCAGTATTTT. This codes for CAISGTSPKPDTQYF.

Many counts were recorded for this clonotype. In DNA form, the CDR3 reads TGTGCCAGCAGTCCGAACAGGGATCGGAATTCACCCCTCCACTTT. It specifies CASSPNRDRNSPLHF. The V gene is TRBV28, the J gene TRBJ1-6, with a possible D match to TRBD1 (6 bases). CDR1 MDHEN and CDR2 SYDVKM come from the germline V gene. CDR3 length equals 15 residues. The V end was cut by 5 bases, the J end by 7 bases, with 15 bases between. Using reference TRBV28 and TRBJ1-6 for the parts outside the CDR3, the full variable domain is DVKVTQSSRYLVKRTGEKVFLECVQDMDHENMFWYRQDPGLGLRLIYFSYDVKMKEKGDIPEGYSVSREKKERFSLILESASTNQTSMYLCASSPNRDRNSPLHFGNGTRLTVT.

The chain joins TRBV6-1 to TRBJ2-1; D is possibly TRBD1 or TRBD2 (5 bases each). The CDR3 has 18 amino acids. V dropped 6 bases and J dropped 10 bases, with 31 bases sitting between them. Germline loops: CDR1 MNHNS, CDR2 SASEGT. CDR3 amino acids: CASSSTTPGRLLLLEQFF. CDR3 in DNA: TGTGCCAGCAGCTCGACTACCCCAGGGCGACTACTCCTACTGGAGCAGTTCTTC.